This T cell receptor (beta chain) derives from a study of identical twins. General observations from the study: It was possible that invariant MAIT and iNKT cells partly confounded the zero-insertion analyses. The degree of excess twin sharing was weaker in beta out-of-frame sequences. Fewer insertions marked abundant cord blood beta clonotypes; young adult naive trended weakly, memory not at all.

This clonotype was seen at least ten times. Its antigen remains unidentified. Germline V CDR1 and CDR2: MDHEN, SYDVKM. The CDR3 runs to 13 residues. Between the trimmed V and J ends, which lost 2 bases and 6 bases, there was a span of 8 bases. A universal primer site came from template switching; cDNA carried unique molecular identifiers. TCRdb fed the 5' RACE reads into MiXCR, producing one record per CDR3 protein. This sample yields over 200,000 distinct CDR3 sequences, of which about 11% are seen a single time; roughly 10% belongs to the top ten. V and J are TRBV28 and TRBJ2-1; no definite D call. This TCR derives from a man aged 50-60 years in good health. Sequencing was carried out using memory T cells sorted from blood. The CDR3 nucleotides are TGTGCCAGCAGTTTACTCTCGAGCAATGAGCAGTTCTTC. It translates to CASSLLSSNEQFF.